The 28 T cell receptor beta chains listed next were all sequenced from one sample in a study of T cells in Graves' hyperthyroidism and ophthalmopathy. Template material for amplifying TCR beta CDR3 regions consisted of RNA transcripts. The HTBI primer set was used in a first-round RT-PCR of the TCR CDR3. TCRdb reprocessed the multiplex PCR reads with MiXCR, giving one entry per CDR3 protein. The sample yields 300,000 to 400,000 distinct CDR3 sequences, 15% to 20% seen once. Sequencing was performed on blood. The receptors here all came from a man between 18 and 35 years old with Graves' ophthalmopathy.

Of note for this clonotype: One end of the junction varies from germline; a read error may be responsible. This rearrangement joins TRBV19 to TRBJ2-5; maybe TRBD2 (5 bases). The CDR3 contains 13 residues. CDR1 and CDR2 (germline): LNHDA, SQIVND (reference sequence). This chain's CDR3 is CASSNPGWETQCF. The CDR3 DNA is TGTGCCAGTAGTAACCCGGGGTGGGAGACCCAGTGCTTC.

The DNA of the CDR3 is TGCGCCAGCAAACTAGCGGGGGGCCTAGATACGCAGTATTTT. It yields the protein CASKLAGGLDTQYF. The gene calls are TRBV4-1 and TRBJ2-3, with TRBD2 matching over 12 bases. The CDR3 is 14 amino acids. The germline CDR1 and CDR2 sequences are MGHRA and YSYEKL. J gave up 5 bases and V 7 bases, and 4 bases lay outside the gene matches.

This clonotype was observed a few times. The CDR3 DNA reads as TGTGCCAGCAGCACACGGGACAGGAGATCTAGCACAGATACGCAGTATTTT. It yields the protein CASSTRDRRSSTDTQYF. V and J are TRBV6-1 and TRBJ2-3, with 8 bases matching TRBD1. V was pared by 6 bases and J by 0 bases, with 11 bases of the junction left unmatched. CDR3 length equals 17 residues. Germline values: CDR1 MNHNS, CDR2 SASEGT.

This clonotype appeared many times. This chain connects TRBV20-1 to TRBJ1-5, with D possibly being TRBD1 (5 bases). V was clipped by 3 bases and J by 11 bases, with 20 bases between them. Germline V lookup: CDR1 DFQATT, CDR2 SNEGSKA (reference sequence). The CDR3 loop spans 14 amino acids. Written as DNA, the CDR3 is TGCAGTGCTAGGGGACCATCAGCGGTGGAGGCCCAGCATTTT. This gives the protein CSARGPSAVEAQHF.

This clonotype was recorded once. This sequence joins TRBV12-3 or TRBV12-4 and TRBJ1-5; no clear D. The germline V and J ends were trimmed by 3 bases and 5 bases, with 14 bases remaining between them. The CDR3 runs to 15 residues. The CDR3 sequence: CASSFSGGSDQPQHF. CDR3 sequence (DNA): TGTGCCAGCAGTTTTAGCGGCGGCAGCGATCAGCCCCAGCATTTT.

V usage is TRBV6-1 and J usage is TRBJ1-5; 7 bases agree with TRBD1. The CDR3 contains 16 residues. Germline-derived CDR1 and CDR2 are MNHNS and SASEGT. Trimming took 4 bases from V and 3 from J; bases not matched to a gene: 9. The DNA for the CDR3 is TGTGCCAGCAGTGGTTGGGGCAGGGGGTTCAATCAGCCCCAGCATTTT. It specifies CASSGWGRGFNQPQHF.

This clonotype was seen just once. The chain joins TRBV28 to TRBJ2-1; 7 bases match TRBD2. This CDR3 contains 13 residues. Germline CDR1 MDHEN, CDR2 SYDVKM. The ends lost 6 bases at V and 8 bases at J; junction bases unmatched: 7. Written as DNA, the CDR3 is TGTGCCAGCAGCAGGACTAGGATCTATGAGCAGTTCTTC. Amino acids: CASSRTRIYEQFF.

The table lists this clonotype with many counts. This chain's CDR3 is CASRPERPEKTQYF. The CDR3 nucleotides read TGTGCCAGCAGGCCCGAGAGACCGGAAAAGACCCAGTACTTC. The chain recombines TRBV2 with TRBJ2-5; D uncertain. The CDR3 has 14 residues. CDR1 and CDR2 from the germline V gene are SNHLY and FYNNEI. Trimming took off 6 bases at V and 6 bases at J, with 17 bases between the two ends. Complete variable domain (other parts from reference TRBV2 and TRBJ2-5): EPEVTQTPSHQVTQMGQEVILRCVPISNHLYFYWYRQILGQKVEFLVSFYNNEISEKSEIFDDQFSVERPDGSNFTLKIRSTKLEDSAMYFCASRPERPEKTQYFGPGTRLLVL.

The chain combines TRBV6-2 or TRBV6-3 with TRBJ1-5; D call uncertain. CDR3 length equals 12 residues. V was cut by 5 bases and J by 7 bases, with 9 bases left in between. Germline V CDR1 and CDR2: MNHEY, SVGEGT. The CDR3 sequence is CASSDVSQPQHF. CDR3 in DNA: TGTGCCAGCAGTGACGTATCACAGCCCCAGCATTTT.

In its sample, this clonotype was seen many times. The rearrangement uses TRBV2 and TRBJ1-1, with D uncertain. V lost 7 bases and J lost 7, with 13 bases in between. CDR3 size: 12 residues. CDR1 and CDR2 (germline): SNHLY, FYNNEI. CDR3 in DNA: TGTGCCAGCACTTCTAACGGTCATGAAGCTTTCTTT. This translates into CASTSNGHEAFF.

In DNA form, the CDR3 reads TGTGCCAGCAGTCCCTGGACTGACTCCTACGAGCAGTACTTC. Its translation: CASSPWTDSYEQYF. This rearrangement joins TRBV28 to TRBJ2-7; the D gene is possibly TRBD2 (5 bases). The CDR3 is made up of 14 amino acids. Trimming stripped 5 bases from V and 0 bases from J, with 11 bases between. The germline V gene encodes CDR1 MDHEN and CDR2 SYDVKM.

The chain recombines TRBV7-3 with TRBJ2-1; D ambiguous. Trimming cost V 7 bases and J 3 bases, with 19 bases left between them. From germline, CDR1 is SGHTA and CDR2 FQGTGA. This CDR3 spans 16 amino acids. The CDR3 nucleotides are TGTGCCAGCATGGGTGCCCTAGGCTGGGACTACAATGAGCAGTTCTTC. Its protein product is CASMGALGWDYNEQFF.

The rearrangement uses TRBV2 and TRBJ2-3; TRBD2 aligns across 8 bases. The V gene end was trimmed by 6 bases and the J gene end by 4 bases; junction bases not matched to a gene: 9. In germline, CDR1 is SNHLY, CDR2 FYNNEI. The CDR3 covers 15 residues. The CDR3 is CASSGTGGGPDTQYF. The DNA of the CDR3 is TGTGCCAGCAGCGGGACTGGCGGGGGGCCAGATACGCAGTATTTT. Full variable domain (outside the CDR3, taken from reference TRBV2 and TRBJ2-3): EPEVTQTPSHQVTQMGQEVILRCVPISNHLYFYWYRQILGQKVEFLVSFYNNEISEKSEIFDDQFSVERPDGSNFTLKIRSTKLEDSAMYFCASSGTGGGPDTQYFGPGTRLTVL.

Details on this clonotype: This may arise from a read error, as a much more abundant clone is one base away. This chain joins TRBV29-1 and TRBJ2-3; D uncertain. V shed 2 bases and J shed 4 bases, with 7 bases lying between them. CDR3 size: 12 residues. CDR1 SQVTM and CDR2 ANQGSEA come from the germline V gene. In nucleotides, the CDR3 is TGCAGCGTTGAACCGGGCGCAGATACGCAGTATTTT. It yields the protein CSVEPGADTQYF.

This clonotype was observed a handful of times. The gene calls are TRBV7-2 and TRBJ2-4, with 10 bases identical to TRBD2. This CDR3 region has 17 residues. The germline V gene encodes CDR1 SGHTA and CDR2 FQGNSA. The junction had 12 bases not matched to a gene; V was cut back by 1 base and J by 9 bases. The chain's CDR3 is CASSLDSSGGPQGIQYF. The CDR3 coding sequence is TGTGCCAGCAGCTTAGATAGTAGCGGGGGGCCTCAAGGCATTCAGTACTTC.

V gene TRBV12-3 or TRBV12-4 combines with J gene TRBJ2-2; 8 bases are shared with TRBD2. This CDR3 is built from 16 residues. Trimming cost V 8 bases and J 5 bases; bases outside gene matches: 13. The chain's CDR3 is CASGPPGGPKTGELFF. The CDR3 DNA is TGTGCCAGCGGCCCCCCGGGGGGGCCAAAAACCGGGGAGCTGTTTTTT.

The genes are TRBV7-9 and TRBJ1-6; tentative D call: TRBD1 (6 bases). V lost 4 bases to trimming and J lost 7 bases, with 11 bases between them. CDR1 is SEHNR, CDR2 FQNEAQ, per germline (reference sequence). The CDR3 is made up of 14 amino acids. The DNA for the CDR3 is TGTGCCAGCAGCTCCTCCAGGGGAAATTCACCCCTCCACTTT. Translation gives CASSSSRGNSPLHF.

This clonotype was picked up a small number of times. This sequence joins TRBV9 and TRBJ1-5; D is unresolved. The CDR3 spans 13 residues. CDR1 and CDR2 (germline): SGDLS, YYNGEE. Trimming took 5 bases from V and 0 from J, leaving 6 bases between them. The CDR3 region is CASSKDSNQPQHF. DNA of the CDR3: TGTGCCAGCAGTAAAGATAGCAATCAGCCCCAGCATTTT.

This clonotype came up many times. The DNA for the CDR3 is TGTGCCACCAGTGATGCCGACAGGGGAATTAACCAAGAGACCCAGTACTTC. Encoded protein: CATSDADRGINQETQYF. The chain carries TRBV24-1 and TRBJ2-5; 8 bases are shared with TRBD1. Per the germline V gene, CDR1 is KGHDR and CDR2 is SFDVKD. After removal of 3 bases from V and 0 bases from J, the junction contained 8 bases not matched to a gene. This CDR3 is 17 amino acids long.

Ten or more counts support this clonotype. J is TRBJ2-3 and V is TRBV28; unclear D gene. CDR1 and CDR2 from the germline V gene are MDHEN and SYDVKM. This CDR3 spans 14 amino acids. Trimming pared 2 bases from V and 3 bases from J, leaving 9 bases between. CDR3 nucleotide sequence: TGTGCCAGCAGTTTAGTTGTCAGTACAGATACGCAGTATTTT. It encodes CASSLVVSTDTQYF.

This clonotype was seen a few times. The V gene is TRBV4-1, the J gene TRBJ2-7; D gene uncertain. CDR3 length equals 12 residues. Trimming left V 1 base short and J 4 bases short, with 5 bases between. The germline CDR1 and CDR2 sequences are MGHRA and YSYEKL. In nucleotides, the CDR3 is TGCGCCAGCAGCCAAGGTGTGTACGAGCAGTACTTC. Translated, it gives CASSQGVYEQYF.

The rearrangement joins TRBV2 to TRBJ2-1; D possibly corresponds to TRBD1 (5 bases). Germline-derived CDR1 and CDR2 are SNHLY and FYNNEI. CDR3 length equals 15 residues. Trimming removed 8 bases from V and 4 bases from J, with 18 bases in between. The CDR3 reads CASCPLQGSYNEQFF. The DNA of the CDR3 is TGTGCCAGCTGCCCGTTGCAGGGATCATACAATGAGCAGTTCTTC.

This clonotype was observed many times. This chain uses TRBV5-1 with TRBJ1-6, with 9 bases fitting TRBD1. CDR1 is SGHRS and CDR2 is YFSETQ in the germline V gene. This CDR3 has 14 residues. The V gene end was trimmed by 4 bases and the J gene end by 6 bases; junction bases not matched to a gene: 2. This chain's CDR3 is CASSLTGGNSPLHF. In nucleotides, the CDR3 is TGCGCCAGCAGCCTGACAGGGGGTAATTCACCCCTCCACTTT.

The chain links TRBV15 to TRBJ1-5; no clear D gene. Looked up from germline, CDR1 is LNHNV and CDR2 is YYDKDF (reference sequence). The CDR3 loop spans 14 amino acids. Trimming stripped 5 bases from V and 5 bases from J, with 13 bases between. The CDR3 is CATSFSTEDQPQHF. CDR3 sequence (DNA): TGTGCCACCAGCTTTTCCACTGAGGATCAGCCCCAGCATTTT.

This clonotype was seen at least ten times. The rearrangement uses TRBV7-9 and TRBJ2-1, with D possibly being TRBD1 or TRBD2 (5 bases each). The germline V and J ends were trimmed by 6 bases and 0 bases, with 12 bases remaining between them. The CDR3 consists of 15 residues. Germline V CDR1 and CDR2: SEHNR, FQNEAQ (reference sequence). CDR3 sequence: CASRGDASSYNEQFF. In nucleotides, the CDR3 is TGTGCCAGCAGAGGGGACGCCAGCTCCTACAATGAGCAGTTCTTC. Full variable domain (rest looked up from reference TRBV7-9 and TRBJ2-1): DTGVSQNPRHKITKRGQNVTFRCDPISEHNRLYWYRQTLGQGPEFLTYFQNEAQLEKSRLLSDRFSAERPKGSFSTLEIQRTEQGDSAMYLCASRGDASSYNEQFFGPGTRLTVL.

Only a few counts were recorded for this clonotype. CDR3 region: CASSGTVDSPLHF. The DNA for the CDR3 is TGCGCCAGCAGTGGGACAGTCGATTCACCCCTCCACTTT. The rearrangement links TRBV10-1 to TRBJ1-6; TRBD1 is a possible D gene (6 bases). The V end lost 4 bases, the J end lost 8 bases, and 9 bases lay between the germline ends. CDR3 length equals 13 residues. The germline gives CDR1 WNHNN, CDR2 SYGVQD (reference sequence).

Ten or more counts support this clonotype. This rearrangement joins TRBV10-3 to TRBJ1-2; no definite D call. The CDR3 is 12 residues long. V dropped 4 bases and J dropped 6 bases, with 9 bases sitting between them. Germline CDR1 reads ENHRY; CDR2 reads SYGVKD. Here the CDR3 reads CAISAAEHGYTF. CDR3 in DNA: TGTGCCATCAGTGCGGCGGAACATGGCTACACCTTC.

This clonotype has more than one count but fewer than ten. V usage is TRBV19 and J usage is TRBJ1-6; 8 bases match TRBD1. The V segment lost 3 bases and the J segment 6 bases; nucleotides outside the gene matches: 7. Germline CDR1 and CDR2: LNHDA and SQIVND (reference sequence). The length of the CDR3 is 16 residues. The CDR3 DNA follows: TGTGCCAGTAGTATTAATGGACAGGGTAGTAATTCACCCCTCCACTTT. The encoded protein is CASSINGQGSNSPLHF.